A single sample is the source of the 32 T cell receptor beta chains below, sequenced in a study of blood T cell repertoires in COVID-19. Some clones are missing from TCRdb's copy, which holds only in-frame ones; the method was immunoSEQ multiplex PCR. The sample shows under 300,000 clones, 70% to 85% of them seen only once. The sequencing sample was made of peripheral blood. The source is a woman older than 75 with acute or convalescent COVID-19.

This chain links TRBV27 with TRBJ2-7; 15 positions agree with TRBD2. From germline, CDR1 is MNHEY and CDR2 SMNVEV (reference sequence). There are 14 residues in the CDR3. Unmatched junction bases numbered 5, after V lost 9 bases and J lost 5 bases. The DNA of the CDR3 is TGTGCCAGTGGACTAGCGGGGGGGCGCAACGAGCAGTACTTC. This encodes CASGLAGGRNEQYF.

The chain combines TRBV18 with TRBJ2-3; D not resolved. The CDR3 has 16 amino acids. Germline V lookup: CDR1 KGHSH, CDR2 LQKENI. Trimming removed 1 base at V and 1 base at J, with 12 bases between. The CDR3 region is CASSPLMATGTDTQYF. The CDR3 nucleotides are TGTGCCAGCTCACCACTTATGGCGACTGGCACAGATACGCAGTATTTT.

The V and J genes are TRBV14 and TRBJ1-2, with D perhaps matching TRBD1 (6 bases). V dropped 2 bases and J dropped 7 bases, with 14 bases sitting between them. The length of the CDR3 is 14 residues. The V gene's germline CDR1 is SGHDN and CDR2 FVKESK. CDR3 DNA: TGTGCCAGCAGCCAAACGACAGGTCTTGGTGGCTACACCTTC. Protein product: CASSQTTGLGGYTF.

The rearrangement joins TRBV18 to TRBJ1-6; 8 nucleotides line up with TRBD1. V lost 5 bases to trimming and J lost 5 bases; unmatched junction nucleotides: 11. CDR1 is KGHSH and CDR2 is LQKENI in the germline V gene. CDR3 length equals 17 residues. In DNA, the CDR3 is TGTGCCAGCTCAATCGAGCCAGGGGGCGTCCATAATTCACCCCTCCACTTT. It translates to CASSIEPGGVHNSPLHF.

The genes are TRBV5-1 and TRBJ2-4; 12 bases are a match to TRBD1. This CDR3 has 19 residues. The V gene end was trimmed by 4 bases and the J gene end by 3 bases; junction bases not matched to a gene: 14. Per the germline V gene, CDR1 is SGHRS and CDR2 is YFSETQ. The CDR3 DNA reads as TGCGCCAGCAGCGCGGGGACAGGGGGCATCGTCTTAGTCAAAAACATTCAGTACTTC. It translates to CASSAGTGGIVLVKNIQYF.

There are a few counts of this clone. DNA of the CDR3: TGTGCCAGCAGCTTAGTCCCCCTAGCGGGGGTGGCAGATACGCAGTATTTT. Protein product: CASSLVPLAGVADTQYF. The rearrangement links TRBV7-2 to TRBJ2-3; TRBD2 matches 10 bases. Germline trimming cut 1 base from V and 4 bases from J; bases unmatched to any gene: 8. The CDR3 length is 17 residues. Looked up from germline, CDR1 is SGHTA and CDR2 is FQGNSA.

This clone has only a few counts. This sequence joins TRBV30 and TRBJ2-5; 7 nucleotides agree with TRBD1. This CDR3 has 13 amino acids. Germline V CDR1 and CDR2: GTSNPN, SVGIG (reference sequence). V was clipped by 3 bases and J by 2 bases; unmatched bases: 3. CDR3 sequence: CAWSGQVQETQYF. The CDR3 DNA reads TGTGCCTGGAGCGGACAGGTACAAGAGACCCAGTACTTC.

CDR3 amino acids: CASSLTAGVSYEQYF. The CDR3 nucleotides are TGTGCCAGCAGTTTAACAGCGGGAGTCAGCTACGAGCAGTACTTC. This sequence joins TRBV7-9 and TRBJ2-7, with 8 bases matching TRBD2. V was pared by 6 bases and J by 3 bases, with 10 bases of the junction left unmatched. The CDR3 is made up of 15 amino acids. Germline loops: CDR1 SEHNR, CDR2 FQNEAQ (reference sequence).

V gene TRBV6-5 combines with J gene TRBJ1-6; 9 bases align to TRBD1. In germline, CDR1 is MNHEY, CDR2 SVGAGI. Trimming took 6 bases from V and 7 from J; bases not matched to a gene: 4. The CDR3 extends over 14 amino acids. CDR3: CASRPGQGNSPLHF. The CDR3 bases are TGTGCCAGCAGGCCCGGACAGGGGAATTCACCCCTCCACTTT.

This clone was detected only once. The rearrangement links TRBV19 to TRBJ2-1, with 8 positions matching TRBD2. Germline V gene data show CDR1 as LNHDA and CDR2 as SQIVND (reference sequence). V was pared by 3 bases and J by 10 bases, with 8 bases of the junction left unmatched. CDR3 length: 14 residues. CDR3 sequence: CASSIAGGTREQFF. CDR3 nucleotides: TGTGCCAGTAGTATCGCGGGGGGAACGCGAGAGCAGTTCTTC.

This clone was observed a few times. The chain uses TRBV24-1 and TRBJ2-2; maybe TRBD1 (6 bases). CDR1 is KGHDR, CDR2 SFDVKD, per germline. V was shortened by 3 bases and J by 1 base, with 8 bases between the two germline ends. This CDR3 is built from 15 residues. CDR3 DNA sequence: TGTGCCACCAGTGATACAGGGTTGAACACCGGGGAGCTGTTTTTT. Translation: CATSDTGLNTGELFF.

V usage is TRBV2 and J usage is TRBJ1-3; D remains ambiguous. CDR1 is SNHLY, CDR2 FYNNEI, per germline. The V end was cut by 3 bases, the J end by 4 bases, with 4 bases between. This CDR3 region has 12 residues. The CDR3 sequence: CASSERGNTIYF. CDR3 nucleotide sequence: TGTGCCAGCAGTGAGCGGGGAAACACCATATATTTT.

This clone was seen a few times. This chain joins TRBV6-5 and TRBJ1-1, with unresolved D. The CDR3 is 13 amino acids. Per the germline V gene, CDR1 is MNHEY and CDR2 is SVGAGI. The V end was cut by 10 bases, the J end by 5 bases, with 17 bases between. CDR3 sequence: CAIHVVGATEAFF. Here the CDR3 DNA reads TGTGCCATACACGTCGTGGGCGCGACTGAAGCTTTCTTT.

The V gene is TRBV5-1, the J gene TRBJ2-5; 7 bases map to TRBD1. This CDR3 has 14 amino acids. V shed 2 bases, J shed 5 bases, and the junction held 6 bases outside the gene matches. Germline CDR1 reads SGHRS; CDR2 reads YFSETQ. The CDR3 loop reads CASSFEGATETQYF. In DNA, the CDR3 is TGCGCCAGCAGCTTTGAGGGGGCGACGGAGACCCAGTACTTC.

In this sample, this clone turned up once. The chain combines TRBV5-1 with TRBJ1-2; 11 positions agree with TRBD1. The CDR3 covers 16 residues. Germline lookup yields CDR1 SGHRS and CDR2 YFSETQ. Trimming cost V 5 bases and J 3 bases; bases outside gene matches: 9. Here the CDR3 DNA reads TGCGCCAGCAGTCCCGGGACAGGGGGACAATACTATGGCTACACCTTC. Translated, it gives CASSPGTGGQYYGYTF.

Here the CDR3 reads CASSEVGAANTGELFF. CDR3 DNA sequence: TGTGCCAGCAGTGAAGTTGGAGCGGCGAACACCGGGGAGCTGTTTTTT. The chain has TRBV2 and TRBJ2-2; maybe TRBD2 (5 bases). Germline V gene lookup returns CDR1 SNHLY and CDR2 FYNNEI. The CDR3 has 16 amino acids. Trimming stripped 1 base from V and 0 bases from J, with 9 bases between.

This chain connects TRBV18 to TRBJ1-2; D remains ambiguous. V lost 1 base and J 1 base, leaving 16 bases between the germline ends. Germline V CDR1 and CDR2: KGHSH, LQKENI. This CDR3 is 17 amino acids long. The CDR3 DNA is TGTGCCAGCTCACCACGGCCAGGTCTATTCGGTAACTATGGCTACACCTTC. Protein sequence: CASSPRPGLFGNYGYTF.

The V call is TRBV28, the J call TRBJ2-4; TRBD1 agrees at 12 bases. The V gene's germline CDR1 is MDHEN and CDR2 SYDVKM. This CDR3 region has 16 residues. The V segment lost 4 bases and the J segment 8 bases; nucleotides outside the gene matches: 9. As DNA, the CDR3 is TGTGCCAGCAGTTCCAAGCCGGGACAGGGGGCGTACATTCAGTACTTC. It translates to CASSSKPGQGAYIQYF.

This chain uses TRBV6-5 with TRBJ2-7; TRBD2 aligns across 8 bases. Germline loops: CDR1 MNHEY, CDR2 SVGAGI. V was clipped by 6 bases and J by 1 base; unmatched bases: 8. This CDR3 has 15 residues. Written as DNA, the CDR3 is TGTGCCAGCAGACCGCCGGGGGGGAATTCCTACGAGCAGTACTTC. It codes for CASRPPGGNSYEQYF.

Note on this clone: This sample also contains other DNA sequences that code for the same CDR3. The CDR3 bases are TGCAGCGTTGGACAGGGGGCTGGTGGCTACACCTTC. Amino acids: CSVGQGAGGYTF. The chain combines TRBV29-1 with TRBJ1-2, with 10 bases lining up with TRBD1. Germline CDR1 reads SQVTM; CDR2 reads ANQGSEA. Trimming at V came to 4 bases and at J to 7 bases, leaving 3 bases not matched to a gene. This CDR3 is 12 amino acids long.

The chain links TRBV11-2 to TRBJ2-3, with a tentative D call TRBD2 (5 bases). CDR1 is SGHAT, CDR2 FQNNGV, per germline. Trimming left V 8 bases short and J 2 bases short, with 20 bases between. The CDR3 totals 16 residues. The chain's CDR3 is CASAIGAGGPTDTQYF. For the CDR3, the DNA is TGTGCCAGCGCCATAGGTGCGGGCGGCCCCACAGATACGCAGTATTTT.

V is TRBV7-2 and J is TRBJ1-5; 7 positions match TRBD1. The CDR3 is 15 residues long. V was pared by 8 bases and J by 2 bases, with 9 bases of the junction left unmatched. Germline loops: CDR1 SGHTA, CDR2 FQGNSA. The DNA of the CDR3 is TGTGCCAGCCGCTCCGCTACAGGGGGCAATCAGCCCCAGCATTTT. It is translated as CASRSATGGNQPQHF. Full variable domain (missing parts from reference TRBV7-2 and TRBJ1-5): GAGVSQSPSNKVTEKGKDVELRCDPISGHTALYWYRQSLGQGLEFLIYFQGNSAPDKSGLPSDRFSAERTGGSVSTLTIQRTQQEDSAVYLCASRSATGGNQPQHFGDGTRLSIL.

The CDR3 reads CASSQQDSLPAFF. CDR3 sequence (DNA): TGTGCCAGCAGCCAACAGGACTCCCTGCCGGCTTTCTTT. The chain is built from TRBV3-1 (or the pseudogene TRBV3-2) and TRBJ1-1; D gene ambiguous. V was shortened by 2 bases and J by 11 bases, with 15 bases between the two germline ends. The length of the CDR3 is 13 residues. CDR1 is LGHDT and CDR2 is YNNKEL in the germline V gene (reference sequence).

The V call is TRBV11-3, the J call TRBJ2-7, with TRBD2 matching 11 bases. CDR1 is SGHNT and CDR2 is YENEEA in the germline V gene. V shed 6 bases and J 4 bases; nucleotides not matched to a gene: 8. The CDR3 consists of 15 residues. The CDR3 sequence: CASRGIAGGMYEQYF. The CDR3 nucleotides read TGTGCCAGCAGGGGAATAGCGGGAGGGATGTACGAGCAGTACTTC.

This rearrangement joins TRBV28 to TRBJ1-1, with TRBD1 matching over 7 bases. The J segment lost 4 bases and the V segment lost 6 bases, leaving 11 bases of the junction unmatched. The germline CDR1 and CDR2 sequences are MDHEN and SYDVKM. The CDR3 totals 15 residues. The chain's CDR3 is CASRNGGGAGTEAFF. CDR3 DNA sequence: TGTGCCAGCAGAAATGGAGGGGGCGCGGGCACTGAAGCTTTCTTT.

The chain is built from TRBV4-1 and TRBJ1-6; D call uncertain. CDR1 and CDR2 (germline): MGHRA, YSYEKL. Trimming pared 0 bases from V and 4 bases from J, leaving 10 bases between. There are 16 residues in the CDR3. The CDR3 nucleotides are TGCGCCAGCAGCCAAGATGATGGGAGATATAATTCACCCCTCCACTTT. Its translation: CASSQDDGRYNSPLHF.

The V gene is TRBV18, the J gene TRBJ1-2; 8 nucleotides match TRBD1. CDR3 length: 14 amino acids. The J segment lost 6 bases and the V segment lost 1 base, leaving 4 bases of the junction unmatched. Germline lookup yields CDR1 KGHSH and CDR2 LQKENI. CDR3 in amino acids: CASSPLLTGDGYTF. As DNA, the CDR3 is TGTGCCAGCTCACCACTCCTGACAGGGGATGGCTACACCTTC.

This rearrangement joins TRBV6-5 to TRBJ1-5; no clear D gene. The CDR3 spans 12 residues. The V gene lost 6 bases and the J gene lost 7 bases, with 10 bases spanning the gap. Per germline, CDR1 MNHEY and CDR2 SVGAGI. CDR3 in amino acids: CASRAGSQPQHF. CDR3 sequence (DNA): TGTGCCAGCAGGGCGGGTAGCCAGCCCCAGCATTTT.

The chain uses TRBV5-1 and TRBJ1-1, with 8 bases aligning to TRBD1. The CDR3 covers 15 residues. CDR1 and CDR2 from the germline V gene are SGHRS and YFSETQ. The V and J ends lost 4 bases and 2 bases, in that order; junction bases with no gene match: 7. The CDR3 region is CASSPRTGPNTEAFF. Written as DNA, the CDR3 is TGCGCCAGCAGCCCCCGGACAGGGCCCAACACTGAAGCTTTCTTT.

As concerns this clone: In the same sample, other DNA sequences code for this CDR3. J is TRBJ1-5 and V is TRBV7-9, with D maybe TRBD1 (5 bases). Germline values: CDR1 SEHNR, CDR2 FQNEAQ (reference sequence). The CDR3 is 15 amino acids. The ends were cut back, 1 base at V and 6 bases at J, with 13 bases in the middle. CDR3 in DNA: TGTGCCAGCAGCTTAGGTGGGGCACTTGGTCAGCCCCAGCATTTT. Residues: CASSLGGALGQPQHF. Full variable domain (remainder filled in from reference TRBV7-9 and TRBJ1-5): DTGVSQNPRHKITKRGQNVTFRCDPISEHNRLYWYRQTLGQGPEFLTYFQNEAQLEKSRLLSDRFSAERPKGSFSTLEIQRTEQGDSAMYLCASSLGGALGQPQHFGDGTRLSIL.

The chain recombines TRBV6-5 with TRBJ2-7; 9 bases are a match to TRBD1. The CDR3 is made up of 15 amino acids. J gave up 6 bases and V 6 bases, and 12 bases lay outside the gene matches. The germline V gene encodes CDR1 MNHEY and CDR2 SVGAGI. This CDR3 reads CASSVGTGGGSEQYF. The CDR3 DNA follows: TGTGCCAGCAGCGTTGGAACAGGGGGCGGGTCCGAGCAGTACTTC.

V usage is TRBV10-3 and J usage is TRBJ2-2; 9 bases are shared with TRBD1. With V trimmed by 3 bases and J by 1 base, 3 bases remained unmatched. The CDR3 sequence is 16 residues long. Germline CDR1 is ENHRY and CDR2 is SYGVKD. Here the CDR3 reads CAISDYRGLNTGELFF. The DNA for the CDR3 is TGTGCCATCAGTGATTACAGGGGGCTGAACACCGGGGAGCTGTTTTTT.